Described below is a single T cell receptor beta chain sequence and its context. These data belong to a study of blood T cell repertoires in COVID-19. Background on the study: Samples came from the United States, Italy and Spain, spanning acute and convalescent COVID-19. Sample material is recorded as cDNA or gDNA derived from T cells, B-cell-depleted T cells, or PBMCs.

In the source study's methods: Estimates of nucleated cell counts were drawn from the amplification of reference gene primers. TCRdb's table, derived via immunoSEQ multiplex PCR, lists solely in-frame clones and lacks some. Clone size and the V and J calls come from that table; the DNA yielded D and trimming. The sample lists approximately 62,000 clones, 70% to 90% occurring once. Germline CDR1 is KGHDR and CDR2 is SFDVKD. The CDR3 spans 14 residues. Trimming left V 5 bases short and J 3 bases short, with 11 bases between. Material for sequencing was peripheral blood. The receptor was isolated from a man between 60 and 70 years old with acute or convalescent COVID-19. The rearrangement uses TRBV24-1 and TRBJ2-3; unclear D gene. CDR3 protein: CATSASDNTDTQYF. CDR3 nucleotide sequence: TGTGCCACCAGTGCCTCAGACAATACAGATACGCAGTATTTT.